A single sample gave rise to the 30 T cell receptor beta chains below, sequenced in a study of B cell selection in AIRE deficiency. Using immunoSEQ multiplex PCR, the repertoire was profiled, and TCRdb retains in-frame clones only, with some absent. The repertoire holds about 23,000 clones, with about 98% as singletons. CD4+CD127+ cells were sorted as the conventional CD4 T cells. The sequenced sample was conventional CD4+ T cells sorted from PBMCs. Receptors were obtained from a human donor with AIRE deficiency.

The chain recombines TRBV2 with TRBJ2-7, with 12 bases identical to TRBD1. CDR3 length: 16 residues. Trimming removed 1 base from V and 5 bases from J; junction bases left unmatched: 6. CDR1 is SNHLY, CDR2 FYNNEI, per germline. This chain's CDR3 is CASSEVPGQGAHEQYF. DNA for the CDR3: TGTGCCAGCAGTGAAGTGCCGGGACAGGGGGCTCACGAGCAGTACTTC. Variable domain in full (rest from reference TRBV2 and TRBJ2-7): EPEVTQTPSHQVTQMGQEVILRCVPISNHLYFYWYRQILGQKVEFLVSFYNNEISEKSEIFDDQFSVERPDGSNFTLKIRSTKLEDSAMYFCASSEVPGQGAHEQYFGPGTRLTVT.

J is TRBJ2-7 and V is TRBV13, with 9 nucleotides matching TRBD1. V dropped 3 bases and J dropped 3; count of bases not matched to a gene: 18. The germline gives CDR1 PRHDT, CDR2 FYEKMQ (reference sequence). The CDR3 is made up of 19 amino acids. CDR3 in amino acids: CASSLTPKIPGQGNYEQYF. The CDR3 region has the DNA TGTGCCAGCAGCTTGACCCCTAAGATACCGGGACAGGGAAACTACGAGCAGTACTTC.

This rearrangement joins TRBV27 to TRBJ2-7; TRBD1 or TRBD2 may be the D gene (5 bases each). V lost 6 bases and J 2 bases, leaving 8 bases between the germline ends. CDR3 length: 12 amino acids. Germline V gives CDR1 MNHEY, CDR2 SMNVEV (reference sequence). CDR3: CASSRGPYEQYF. DNA of the CDR3: TGTGCCAGCAGCCGGGGACCCTACGAGCAGTACTTC.

CDR3 sequence (DNA): TGTGCCAGCAGCGCCAGACTAGCGGGCACCTACAATGAGCAGTTCTTC. Encoded protein: CASSARLAGTYNEQFF. The chain carries TRBV5-6 and TRBJ2-1; TRBD2 aligns across 10 bases. This CDR3 contains 16 residues. Germline CDR1 reads SGHDT; CDR2 reads YYEEEE. V shed 4 bases, J shed 2 bases, and the junction held 6 bases outside the gene matches.

The chain has TRBV9 and TRBJ2-2; TRBD2 matches at 10 bases. The CDR3 consists of 18 residues. Per germline, CDR1 SGDLS and CDR2 YYNGEE. Trimming at V came to 4 bases and at J to 5 bases, leaving 14 bases not matched to a gene. CDR3 nucleotide sequence: TGTGCCAGCAGCCGAGCCGGGACTAGCGCCCTGGGGACCGGGGAGCTGTTTTTT. Translating gives CASSRAGTSALGTGELFF.

V is TRBV7-9 and J is TRBJ2-1; TRBD2 matches 11 bases. Trimming at V came to 5 bases and at J to 3 bases, leaving 3 bases not matched to a gene. CDR1 is SEHNR, CDR2 FQNEAQ, per germline (reference sequence). The CDR3 has 15 amino acids. The CDR3 sequence is CASSPSGRFYNEQFF. The CDR3 DNA sequence: TGTGCCAGCAGCCCTAGCGGGAGGTTCTACAATGAGCAGTTCTTC. The full variable domain, completed using reference TRBV7-9 and TRBJ2-1, is DTGVSQNPRHKITKRGQNVTFRCDPISEHNRLYWYRQTLGQGPEFLTYFQNEAQLEKSRLLSDRFSAERPKGSFSTLEIQRTEQGDSAMYLCASSPSGRFYNEQFFGPGTRLTVL.

The V and J genes are TRBV7-9 and TRBJ2-7, with D tentatively TRBD2 (5 bases). The CDR3 covers 11 residues. Trimming shortened V by 7 bases and J by 6 bases, and 10 bases separated the two germline ends. Germline assignment: CDR1 SEHNR and CDR2 FQNEAQ (reference sequence). The CDR3: CASTQRGEQYF. The CDR3 DNA reads as TGTGCCAGCACCCAACGGGGCGAGCAGTACTTC.

This rearrangement joins TRBV6-1 to TRBJ2-5; D remains ambiguous. There are 16 residues in the CDR3. Trimming stripped 1 base from V and 1 base from J, with 13 bases between. Germline V lookup: CDR1 MNHNS, CDR2 SASEGT. The CDR3 protein is CASSEVAGTFQETQYF. The CDR3 coding sequence is TGTGCCAGCAGTGAAGTTGCAGGAACCTTCCAAGAGACCCAGTACTTC.

The chain couples TRBV19 to TRBJ2-7, with D perhaps TRBD1 (5 bases). V gave up 4 bases and J gave up 3 bases, with 10 bases separating them. The CDR3 has 13 amino acids. CDR1 LNHDA and CDR2 SQIVND come from the germline V gene (reference sequence). The CDR3 region has the DNA TGTGCCAGTAGTAATCAGGGAATCTACGAGCAGTACTTC. Its protein product is CASSNQGIYEQYF.

This clone was found once. The chain links TRBV28 to TRBJ1-1; TRBD1 matches at 9 bases. Germline CDR1 reads MDHEN; CDR2 reads SYDVKM. V was pared by 6 bases and J by 3 bases, with 11 bases of the junction left unmatched. This CDR3 has 16 residues. The CDR3 DNA sequence: TGTGCCAGCAGCCAAAGGGACAGGGAGAGGGACACTGAAGCTTTCTTT. Amino acid sequence: CASSQRDRERDTEAFF.

The chain has TRBV18 and TRBJ1-6; D gene unclear. Trimming took off 2 bases at V and 5 bases at J, with 10 bases between the two ends. CDR3 length: 15 amino acids. Per germline, CDR1 KGHSH and CDR2 LQKENI. The CDR3 DNA reads as TGTGCCAGCTCACCAGTAGACACCAATAATTCACCCCTCCACTTT. It encodes CASSPVDTNNSPLHF.

The chain employs TRBV27 and TRBJ2-7; TRBD2 matches 7 bases. Per the germline V gene, CDR1 is MNHEY and CDR2 is SMNVEV (reference sequence). J lost 1 base, V lost 5 bases, and 5 bases had no gene match. This CDR3 is 14 amino acids long. The CDR3 sequence is CASSRDYTSYEQYF. Written as DNA, the CDR3 is TGTGCCAGCAGTCGGGACTACACTTCCTACGAGCAGTACTTC.

This chain joins TRBV28 and TRBJ1-2, with 8 bases aligning to TRBD1. The CDR3 is 15 amino acids. From germline, CDR1 is MDHEN and CDR2 SYDVKM. J gave up 5 bases and V 3 bases, and 8 bases lay outside the gene matches. The CDR3 loop reads CASSFHQGAGYGYTF. The CDR3 nucleotides read TGTGCCAGCAGTTTCCACCAGGGGGCAGGTTATGGCTACACCTTC.

This clone was observed a single time. V usage is TRBV2 and J usage is TRBJ1-2; 9 bases are a match to TRBD1. V shed 6 bases, J shed 4 bases, and the junction held 12 bases outside the gene matches. Per germline, CDR1 SNHLY and CDR2 FYNNEI. This CDR3 has 16 residues. Here the CDR3 DNA reads TGTGCCAGCAGCTACGGACAGGGGTGGGAGGGCTATGGCTACACCTTC. Its protein product is CASSYGQGWEGYGYTF.

V and J are TRBV6-5 and TRBJ2-3; 8 nucleotides agree with TRBD2. The germline V gene has CDR1 MNHEY and CDR2 SVGAGI. With V trimmed by 5 bases and J by 2 bases, 6 bases remained unmatched. The CDR3 contains 15 residues. The CDR3 here is CASSRLAGNTDTQYF. The CDR3 DNA is TGTGCCAGCAGTCGCCTAGCGGGCAACACAGATACGCAGTATTTT.

The rearrangement joins TRBV7-2 to TRBJ1-3; D ambiguous. Germline CDR1 and CDR2: SGHTA and FQGNSA. Trimming removed 4 bases at V and 1 base at J, with 5 bases between. The CDR3 sequence is 13 residues long. The CDR3 loop reads CASSSISGNTIYF. CDR3 DNA sequence: TGTGCCAGCAGCTCTATATCTGGAAACACCATATATTTT.

The chain links TRBV4-3 to TRBJ2-1; D may be TRBD2 (6 bases). Deletions cut 0 bases from V and 2 bases from J, with 14 bases between. The CDR3 runs 17 residues. Germline values: CDR1 LGHNA, CDR2 YSLEER. CDR3 nucleotide sequence: TGCGCCAGCAGCCAAGAGGTGGGGAGGCCCCCCTACAATGAGCAGTTCTTC. This translates into CASSQEVGRPPYNEQFF.

This chain joins TRBV11-2 and TRBJ1-1; TRBD1 matches 7 bases. The germline gives CDR1 SGHAT, CDR2 FQNNGV. The V segment lost 4 bases and the J segment 2 bases; nucleotides outside the gene matches: 13. The CDR3 runs to 17 residues. CDR3 amino acids: CASSSGPRGVKNTEAFF. CDR3 DNA: TGTGCCAGCAGCTCAGGACCCAGGGGGGTTAAAAACACTGAAGCTTTCTTT.

This clone was counted a single time. The genes are TRBV6-5 and TRBJ1-2, with TRBD1 identical over 7 bases. Per the germline V gene, CDR1 is MNHEY and CDR2 is SVGAGI. Unmatched junction bases numbered 4, after V lost 5 bases and J lost 4 bases. This CDR3 contains 13 residues. The CDR3 DNA sequence: TGTGCCAGCAGTCCAGGGGGGGCCTATGGCTACACCTTC. Residues: CASSPGGAYGYTF.

The chain is built from TRBV5-6 and TRBJ2-5; the match to TRBD2 covers 14 bases. CDR1 SGHDT and CDR2 YYEEEE come from the germline V gene. The CDR3 has 18 amino acids. Losses at the gene ends were 3 bases for V and 1 base for J; bases not matched to a gene: 8. CDR3 amino acids: CASSSVGTSGSSQETQYF. CDR3 bases: TGTGCCAGCAGCTCGGTTGGGACTAGCGGGAGTTCCCAAGAGACCCAGTACTTC.

The chain links TRBV5-8 to TRBJ2-7, with D possibly being TRBD1 or TRBD2 (6 bases each). CDR1 and CDR2 (germline): SGHTS, YDEGEE. V shed 1 base and J shed 2 bases, with 13 bases lying between them. This CDR3 has 15 residues. This chain's CDR3 is CASSLRGRSAYEQYF. The CDR3 DNA follows: TGTGCCAGCAGCTTGCGGGGGCGCTCTGCCTACGAGCAGTACTTC. The whole variable domain, remainder taken from reference TRBV5-8 and TRBJ2-7, is EAGVTQSPTHLIKTRGQQATLRCSPISGHTSVYWYQQALGLGLQFLLWYDEGEERNRGNFPPRFSGRQFPNYSSELNVNALELEDSALYLCASSLRGRSAYEQYFGPGTRLTVT.

The chain recombines TRBV7-9 with TRBJ1-3; 8 bases match TRBD1. The CDR3 extends over 15 amino acids. V was pared by 5 bases and J by 7 bases, with 10 bases of the junction left unmatched. Germline assignment: CDR1 SEHNR and CDR2 FQNEAQ (reference sequence). This CDR3 is CASSDRQGIGNTIYF. The CDR3 DNA reads TGTGCCAGCAGCGATCGACAGGGGATAGGGAACACCATATATTTT.

This chain uses TRBV5-6 with TRBJ1-4, with D unresolved. Trimming pared 0 bases from V and 5 bases from J, leaving 8 bases between. CDR1 SGHDT and CDR2 YYEEEE come from the germline V gene. This CDR3 is built from 14 residues. The CDR3 DNA sequence: TGTGCCAGCAGCTTGGGGACGGGGAATGAAAAACTGTTTTTT. This encodes CASSLGTGNEKLFF.

The chain links TRBV5-8 to TRBJ2-3; D is perhaps TRBD2 (5 bases). This CDR3 has 17 residues. Germline values: CDR1 SGHTS, CDR2 YDEGEE. V lost 4 bases and J 0 bases, leaving 18 bases between the germline ends. The CDR3 loop reads CASSPRRLGPSTDTQYF. The CDR3 bases are TGTGCCAGCAGCCCTCGGAGGCTGGGCCCGAGCACAGATACGCAGTATTTT.

The chain joins TRBV10-3 to TRBJ1-2; 9 positions agree with TRBD1. CDR1 ENHRY and CDR2 SYGVKD come from the germline V gene. Losses at the gene ends were 2 bases for V and 1 base for J; bases not matched to a gene: 14. The CDR3 sequence is 19 residues long. The CDR3 protein is CAISEEGYRGRGFNYGYTF. CDR3 sequence (DNA): TGTGCCATCAGTGAGGAGGGTTACAGGGGGCGAGGATTTAACTATGGCTACACCTTC.

V gene TRBV19 combines with J gene TRBJ2-7; tentatively, D is TRBD1 or TRBD2 (5 bases each). Per the germline V gene, CDR1 is LNHDA and CDR2 is SQIVND (reference sequence). The CDR3 loop spans 15 amino acids. Between the trimmed V and J ends, which lost 7 bases and 6 bases, there was a span of 22 bases. CDR3 DNA: TGTGCCAGTAATCCGGGACGATCGGTTGGGGGCGAGCAGTACTTC. It translates to CASNPGRSVGGEQYF.

The chain couples TRBV15 to TRBJ2-5; 7 nucleotides agree with TRBD2. Germline assignment: CDR1 LNHNV and CDR2 YYDKDF (reference sequence). The CDR3 runs to 16 residues. Germline trimming cut 5 bases from V and 5 bases from J; bases unmatched to any gene: 14. The CDR3 DNA reads TGTGCCACCAGCCGCAGGAACGCGGGAGCCGGGGAGACCCAGTACTTC. It translates to CATSRRNAGAGETQYF.

The sample holds one count of this clone. V and J are TRBV21-1 and TRBJ2-1; the DNA was not used to check the table's D call, TRBD2. TRBV21-1 is a documented pseudogene. This CDR3 is 14 amino acids long. CDR3 bases: TGTGCCATCTGCGACGGGAGCTCCTACAATGAGCAGTTCTTC. It translates to CAICDGSSYNEQFF.

V gene TRBV9 combines with J gene TRBJ1-1; 10 bases are shared with TRBD1. Germline trimming cut 3 bases from V and 1 base from J; bases unmatched to any gene: 15. Germline V CDR1 and CDR2: SGDLS, YYNGEE. The CDR3 is made up of 19 amino acids. The CDR3 reads CASSANVQGQGLANTEAFF. The CDR3 nucleotides read TGTGCCAGCAGCGCCAATGTTCAGGGACAGGGGTTGGCGAACACTGAAGCTTTCTTT.

V gene TRBV5-4 combines with J gene TRBJ2-5, with D maybe TRBD2 (6 bases). CDR3 length: 15 amino acids. V lost 0 bases and J 5 bases, leaving 14 bases between the germline ends. CDR1 and CDR2 from the germline V gene are SGHNT and YYREEE (reference sequence). The CDR3 loop reads CASSLAGYSGETQYF. The CDR3 region has the DNA TGTGCCAGCAGCTTGGCCGGATACAGCGGGGAGACCCAGTACTTC.